This T cell receptor (beta chain) was retrieved from a study of early T cells in non-severe SARS-CoV-2 infection. This clonotype has more than one count but fewer than ten. The CDR3 has 14 residues. The germline CDR1 and CDR2 sequences are DFQATT and SNEGSKA (reference sequence). Trimming took off 5 bases at V and 3 bases at J, with 15 bases between the two ends. One entry per CDR3 protein, called by TCRdb with MiXCR from the 5' RACE reads. This sample has 69,000 or so distinct CDR3 sequences; roughly a tenth occur once, and the top ten carry about 5.6%. The sequenced sample was whole blood. This sequence joins TRBV20-1 and TRBJ2-3; TRBD1 or TRBD2 may be the D gene (6 bases each). The TCR originated in an adult who was a healthcare worker with PCR-confirmed SARS-CoV-2 infection or an uninfected control (not recorded which). The CDR3 protein is CSAPFGGRTDTQYF. The DNA of the CDR3 is TGCAGTGCTCCTTTTGGGGGGCGGACAGATACGCAGTATTTT.